The 8 T cell receptor beta chains in this list originate from one sample, sequenced in a study of spatial heterogeneity in lung cancer. General study results and limits: One measure, the expanded intratumoral alpha and beta TCR count, tracked tumor mutation counts.

Their antigens remain unidentified. Each CDR3 protein gets one entry after TCRdb re-called the 5' RACE reads with MiXCR. The table includes some 16,000 distinct CDR3 sequences, 6% to 7.5% detected once. Described time point: sample taken at primary tumor resection. The sequences come from lung tumor tissue, collected at surgery. The receptors shown here come from a female donor with early-stage non-small cell lung cancer.

This clonotype was observed at least ten times. This beta chain represents an off-target read in a library built for alpha chains; its size is of limited meaning. The CDR3 is CASTIIGLAAKNIQYF. The DNA of the CDR3 is TGTGCCAGCACCATTATCGGACTAGCGGCTAAAAACATTCAGTACTTC. V and J are TRBV7-2 and TRBJ2-4; 10 bases match TRBD2. Per germline, CDR1 SGHTA and CDR2 FQGNSA. V shed 7 bases and J 4 bases; nucleotides not matched to a gene: 10. The CDR3 runs to 16 residues.

Note on this clonotype: Given a much more abundant clone one base away, this may be a read error. Since it is a stray read in a library aimed at alpha chains, this beta chain has a size that is not meaningful. The chain couples TRBV2 to TRBJ2-5, with 8 bases aligning to TRBD2. Germline CDR1 and CDR2: SNHLY and FYNNEI. CDR3 size: 14 residues. The DNA for the CDR3 is TGTACCATTCGGGCGGGGGGCATAAGGGAGACCCAGTACTTC. Residues: CTIRAGGIRETQYF.

Comments on this clonotype: In a library made to pick up alpha chains, this beta chain is a stray read with a size that means little. J is TRBJ2-3 and V is TRBV12-3 or TRBV12-4; the match to TRBD2 covers 8 bases. V lost 10 bases, J lost 2 bases, and 11 bases stayed unmatched. The CDR3 extends over 15 amino acids. The CDR3 nucleotides are TGTGCCACCTCCGGGGGGGGGACACACACAGATACGCAGTATTTT. It codes for CATSGGGTHTDTQYF.

This clonotype was recorded many times. Being off target in a library aimed at alpha chains, this beta chain has a size of little meaning. This chain connects TRBV5-1 to TRBJ2-7, with a possible D match to TRBD2 (6 bases). From germline, CDR1 is SGHRS and CDR2 YFSETQ. This CDR3 has 14 amino acids. Trimming removed 5 bases at V and 2 bases at J, with 14 bases between. The CDR3 region is CASRQAGETYEQYF. In DNA, the CDR3 is TGCGCCAGCAGGCAAGCGGGCGAGACCTACGAGCAGTACTTC.

Judged by abundance, this clonotype is medium-sized (0.01 to 0.1%). This beta chain turned up in a library designed for alpha chains; as an off-target read, its abundance says little. The chain joins TRBV5-1 to TRBJ2-6, with D possibly TRBD1 on 6 matching bases. Germline V lookup: CDR1 SGHRS, CDR2 YFSETQ. The CDR3 totals 16 residues. V lost 2 bases and J lost 2, with 11 bases in between. CDR3 nucleotide sequence: TGCGCCAGCAGCTTATCTGGGGGCGCTGGGGCCAACGTCCTGACTTTC. It is translated as CASSLSGGAGANVLTF.

This clonotype came up many times. A library made for alpha chains picked up this beta chain off target, so its size means little. The J gene is TRBJ2-2, the V gene TRBV6-1; no firm D call. This CDR3 is built from 15 residues. Trimming pared 5 bases from V and 1 base from J, leaving 11 bases between. CDR1 and CDR2 from the germline V gene are MNHNS and SASEGT. The CDR3 DNA follows: TGTGCCAGCAGTTCTCAGAACTTGAACACCGGGGAGCTGTTTTTT. Its protein is CASSSQNLNTGELFF.

Concerning this clonotype itself: This beta chain was picked up by a library intended for alpha chains and is off target, so its count carries little meaning. J is TRBJ2-5 and V is TRBV7-3; TRBD2 agrees at 15 bases. The CDR3 spans 17 residues. Germline values: CDR1 SGHTA, CDR2 FQGTGA. Trimming took 5 bases from V and 5 from J; bases not matched to a gene: 9. The CDR3 coding sequence is TGTGCCAGCAGCCCTGGACTAGCGGGGGGGCCTGGGGAGACCCAGTACTTC. This sequence encodes CASSPGLAGGPGETQYF. The full variable domain, in which reference TRBV7-3 and TRBJ2-5 provide the parts outside the CDR3, is GAGVSQTPSNKVTEKGKYVELRCDPISGHTALYWYRQSLGQGPEFLIYFQGTGAADDSGLPNDRFFAVRPEGSVSTLKIQRTERGDSAVYLCASSPGLAGGPGETQYFGPGTRLLVL.

This clonotype was recorded at least ten times. The size of this beta chain means little, since it is a stray read in a library made for alpha chains. The chain recombines TRBV6-1 with TRBJ1-6; no firm D call. Germline CDR1 MNHNS, CDR2 SASEGT. The CDR3 totals 13 residues. Trimming stripped 8 bases from V and 1 base from J, with 6 bases between. CDR3 residues: CASGPSYNSPLHF. In DNA, the CDR3 is TGTGCCAGCGGACCTTCCTATAATTCACCCCTCCACTTT.